The 15 T cell receptor beta chains below were found in one sample sequenced in a study of cytomegalovirus exposure and HLA in healthy donors. Here immunoSEQ multiplex PCR was the method, and the copy in TCRdb shows in-frame clones only, minus some. The data show fewer than 85,000 clones, roughly 95% seen once. The sequencing sample was made of PBMCs. These receptors originate from a woman younger than 30 in good health and CMV-seronegative.

This chain uses TRBV10-1 with TRBJ1-1; D is unresolved. Trimming removed 2 bases at V and 5 bases at J, with 6 bases between. The CDR3 length is 12 residues. Per the germline V gene, CDR1 is WNHNN and CDR2 is SYGVQD (reference sequence). CDR3 sequence: CASSEGGTEAFF. DNA of the CDR3: TGCGCCAGCAGTGAGGGAGGGACTGAAGCTTTCTTT.

This chain uses TRBV27 with TRBJ2-3, with a weak D call TRBD1 (5 bases). The CDR3 spans 13 residues. The V gene lost 6 bases and the J gene lost 6 bases, with 13 bases spanning the gap. CDR1 and CDR2 (germline): MNHEY, SMNVEV (reference sequence). CDR3 DNA sequence: TGTGCCAGCAGGGACACCTCAGTCGATACGCAGTATTTT. Translation gives CASRDTSVDTQYF.

This clone showed up just once. This CDR3 is CAIGVKVTGGYTF. The DNA of the CDR3 is TGTGCCATCGGGGTTAAGGTTACGGGGGGCTACACCTTC. This chain connects TRBV10-3 to TRBJ1-2, with unresolved D. CDR1 and CDR2 (germline): ENHRY, SYGVKD. The CDR3 is made up of 13 amino acids. V dropped 8 bases and J dropped 8 bases, with 18 bases sitting between them.

This sequence joins TRBV5-1 and TRBJ2-2; TRBD2 agrees at 8 bases. Germline-derived CDR1 and CDR2 are SGHRS and YFSETQ. The J segment lost 3 bases and the V segment lost 0 bases, leaving 4 bases of the junction unmatched. The CDR3 runs to 16 residues. This CDR3 reads CASSLGSGSHTGELFF. In DNA form, the CDR3 reads TGCGCCAGCAGCTTGGGGAGCGGGAGCCACACCGGGGAGCTGTTTTTT.

V gene TRBV2 combines with J gene TRBJ1-5; TRBD1 agrees at 10 bases. CDR1 SNHLY and CDR2 FYNNEI come from the germline V gene. The CDR3 is made up of 19 amino acids. The V gene end was trimmed by 3 bases and the J gene end by 6 bases; junction bases not matched to a gene: 17. The CDR3 sequence is CASSELKGWSDRGSQPQHF. The DNA for the CDR3 is TGTGCCAGCAGTGAGTTGAAAGGGTGGTCGGACAGGGGGAGTCAGCCCCAGCATTTT.

The rearrangement links TRBV28 to TRBJ1-2, with D maybe TRBD1 (5 bases). The CDR3 sequence is 14 residues long. V was clipped by 5 bases and J by 8 bases, with 18 bases between them. CDR1 and CDR2 (germline): MDHEN, SYDVKM. CDR3 sequence reads: CASSGDFPRRGYTF. For the CDR3, the DNA is TGTGCCAGCAGTGGGGACTTTCCCCGAAGGGGCTACACCTTC.

DNA of the CDR3: TGTGCCAGCAGTTTATCGGGAGGCCTTTATGGCTACACCTTC. Translated: CASSLSGGLYGYTF. This chain uses TRBV27 with TRBJ1-2, with unresolved D. The V and J ends lost 0 bases and 5 bases respectively, with 10 bases between them. In germline, CDR1 is MNHEY, CDR2 SMNVEV (reference sequence). The CDR3 is made up of 14 amino acids.

This chain links TRBV12-5 with TRBJ2-5; a possible D gene is TRBD2 (6 bases). Germline lookup yields CDR1 LGHNT and CDR2 FRNRAP. V was shortened by 1 base and J by 5 bases, with 14 bases between the two germline ends. The CDR3 has 15 amino acids. The chain's CDR3 is CASGLDTSPGETQYF. CDR3 DNA: TGTGCTAGTGGTTTGGATACTAGCCCCGGGGAGACCCAGTACTTC.

The chain links TRBV6-5 to TRBJ2-3; TRBD2 matches at 8 bases. V lost 4 bases, J lost 11 bases, and 14 bases stayed unmatched. The CDR3 consists of 15 residues. Germline V gene data show CDR1 as MNHEY and CDR2 as SVGAGI. CDR3 sequence (DNA): TGTGCCAGCAGTTTCGGACTAGCCTTAGGGGGACTGCAGTATTTT. This translates into CASSFGLALGGLQYF.

The rearrangement uses TRBV6-1 and TRBJ2-3, with 7 bases identical to TRBD2. The CDR3 length is 17 residues. Trimming cost V 1 base and J 0 bases; bases outside gene matches: 7. From germline, CDR1 is MNHNS and CDR2 SASEGT. The CDR3 DNA sequence: TGTGCCAGCAGTGAAGTAGGGCTAGCGGTTAGCACAGATACGCAGTATTTT. Its translation: CASSEVGLAVSTDTQYF.

The chain recombines TRBV5-4 with TRBJ2-1, with 8 bases aligning to TRBD2. CDR1 and CDR2 from the germline V gene are SGHNT and YYREEE (reference sequence). With V trimmed by 4 bases and J by 6 bases, 6 bases remained unmatched. The CDR3 contains 14 residues. For the CDR3, the DNA is TGTGCCAGCAGCCCGGGACTAGTGGTCAATGAGCAGTTCTTC. Translated: CASSPGLVVNEQFF.

The chain joins TRBV28 to TRBJ1-3, with TRBD1 as a possible D gene (5 bases). Germline CDR1 is MDHEN and CDR2 is SYDVKM. The V and J ends lost 4 bases and 3 bases respectively, with 25 bases between them. The CDR3 contains 19 residues. CDR3 protein: CASSSLGLIGDRSGNTIYF. The CDR3, as DNA: TGTGCCAGCAGTTCACTGGGGTTAATTGGAGACAGAAGTGGAAACACCATATATTTT.

This clone was seen a handful of times. The J gene is TRBJ1-5, the V gene TRBV19; possibly TRBD1 for D (6 bases). Trimming removed 4 bases at V and 2 bases at J, with 12 bases between. This CDR3 contains 15 residues. CDR1 is LNHDA, CDR2 SQIVND, per germline (reference sequence). CDR3 coding DNA: TGTGCCAGTAGTACCCCAGGGGCTGGCAATCAGCCCCAGCATTTT. This codes for CASSTPGAGNQPQHF.

The chain uses TRBV5-1 and TRBJ2-7; D remains ambiguous. CDR1 and CDR2 (germline): SGHRS, YFSETQ. This CDR3 is 12 amino acids long. The V end lost 0 bases, the J end lost 7 bases, and 8 bases lay between the germline ends. In DNA, the CDR3 is TGCGCCAGCAGCTTGGTTAGTCGAGAGCAGTACTTC. Encoded protein: CASSLVSREQYF.

The chain carries TRBV11-3 and TRBJ2-2; perhaps TRBD1 as D (6 bases). The CDR3 covers 14 residues. Germline assignment: CDR1 SGHNT and CDR2 YENEEA. V lost 5 bases to trimming and J lost 7 bases, with 14 bases between them. The CDR3 DNA sequence: TGTGCCAGCAGCACACCCCGGGACAACGGGGAGCTGTTTTTT. This encodes CASSTPRDNGELFF.